This TCR beta chain was captured in a study of T cell responses to AZD1222 COVID-19 vaccine. Findings of the study overall: Spike regions recognized by vaccine-associated CD4 TCRs spanned the protein, led by 160-218 and 743-854. At baseline, seropositivity was found in only a handful of AZD1222 recipients.

Generated by immunoSEQ multiplex PCR, the TCRdb table keeps only in-frame clones and is missing some. The sample includes around 170,000 clones, roughly 91% of them seen just once. This clone appeared once. Its antigen is still unknown. V was cut by 3 bases and J by 4 bases, with 19 bases left in between. Germline CDR1 and CDR2: SGHDT and YYEEEE. This CDR3 is built from 16 residues. The gene calls are TRBV5-6 and TRBJ1-2; a possible D gene is TRBD1 (6 bases). The TCR originated in an adult in good health. The sample was peripheral blood, taken on day 0 of AZD1222 vaccination. CDR3 nucleotides: TGTGCCAGCAGCTCTCGGGACACCTTATCCATCTATGGCTACACCTTC. The encoded protein is CASSSRDTLSIYGYTF.